This TCR beta chain was sequenced for a study of T cells in Graves' hyperthyroidism and ophthalmopathy. Template material for amplifying TCR beta CDR3 regions consisted of RNA transcripts. Using the HTBI primer set, a first-round RT-PCR was run on the TCR CDR3. TCRdb analysed the multiplex PCR reads with MiXCR anew, one entry per CDR3 protein. The top ten clones hold around 50% of a sample with 210,000 or so distinct CDR3 sequences, approximately 17% of them seen once. The length of the CDR3 is 16 residues. J was trimmed by 4 bases and V by 6 bases; bases with no gene match: 7. CDR1 and CDR2 (germline): SGHVS, FNYEAQ.

This sequence originates from a man aged 50 to 60 with Graves' hyperthyroidism. The chain employs TRBV7-6 and TRBJ2-1; the match to TRBD2 covers 12 bases. Sequencing was done on a sample of blood. CDR3 DNA sequence: TGTGCCAGCAGAGAAGAGGGACTAGCGGGTTACAATGAGCAGTTCTTC. Translating it yields CASREEGLAGYNEQFF.